The clone carrying this T cell receptor (beta chain) occurred once. Naivety among CD8 cells was defined by CD45RO negativity and positive CCR7 selection, thereby excluding terminally differentiated effector memory CD45RA+ cells. This entry is derived from a study of shared clonotypes between healthy human individuals. As for the study in general: A donor's plate count was three for CD4 naive and three for CD4 memory; CD8 naive had two and CD8 memory one.

Per the study methods: With immunoSEQ giving junction-only sequences and no quality scores, filtering differed. The method was immunoSEQ multiplex PCR; TCRdb's version includes in-frame clones alone and lacks a portion of them. V, J and clone size are taken as reported in that table, and D and trimming were inferred from the DNA itself. This sample has under 850,000 clones, with 80% to 95% found just once. The source is a man in his thirties or forties in good health. Sequenced material: naive CD8+ T cells sorted from blood.

CDR3 DNA sequence: TGTGCCAGCAGGCGGACTAGCGGGAGGGAACATGAGCAGTTCTTC. It encodes CASRRTSGREHEQFF. This chain connects TRBV28 to TRBJ2-1; 15 bases line up with TRBD2. This CDR3 spans 15 amino acids. The germline V gene encodes CDR1 MDHEN and CDR2 SYDVKM. V lost 6 bases to trimming and J lost 8 bases; unmatched junction nucleotides: 5.